The rows below give T cell receptor beta chains drawn from one sample of a study of cytomegalovirus exposure and HLA in healthy donors. Using immunoSEQ multiplex PCR, the repertoire was profiled, and TCRdb retains in-frame clones only, with some absent. Of 130,000 or so clones in the sample, approximately 82% were seen once. The sequencing sample was made of PBMCs. The receptors come from a woman aged 40-49 years in good health and CMV-seronegative. Each CDR3 is given with its conserved first and last residue. D genes are given only for firm matches. Clone size is not always given. Where it is, it says once, few, many or a class for expanded clones.

clone size,D gene,J gene,V gene,CDR3 DNA,CDR3 protein
.,TRBD2,TRBJ2-5,TRBV19,TGTGCCAGTAGTAGCGGGGGGGAGACCCAGTACTTC,CASSSGGETQYF
.,TRBD1,TRBJ2-2,TRBV5-1,TGCGCCAGCAGCCTTTCGACAGGGGACACCGGGGAGCTGTTTTTT,CASSLSTGDTGELFF
.,TRBD1,TRBJ2-5,TRBV9,TGTGCCAGCAGCCCTGGACAGGGGGAAGAGACCCAGTACTTC,CASSPGQGEETQYF
.,.,TRBJ1-2,TRBV7-9,TGTGCCAGCAGCTTAGATTTCGCAGGGCTCTATGGCTACACCTTC,CASSLDFAGLYGYTF
.,.,TRBJ2-1,TRBV10-1,TGCGCCAGCTCAAGTGGGAGCGGGTTCGGCGGTGAGCAGTTCTTC,CASSSGSGFGGEQFF
.,.,TRBJ2-5,TRBV19,TGTGCCAGTAGTCCTATGTCACAGGCAGGCGGAGAGACCCAGTACTTC,CASSPMSQAGGETQYF
.,.,TRBJ1-1,TRBV28,TGTGCCGCTATAAAGGGGCGGCCAACTGAAGCTTTCTTT,CAAIKGRPTEAFF
.,.,TRBJ2-3,TRBV6-5,TGTGCCAGCAGTTACGGGCCTAGCACAGATACGCAGTATTTT,CASSYGPSTDTQYF
.,.,TRBJ2-7,TRBV6-1,TGTGCCAGCACCCCATACAACGCCGCCTACGAGCAGTACTTC,CASTPYNAAYEQYF
once,.,TRBJ1-4,TRBV27,TGTGCCAGCGGGTTCGGGGGGAGGGAAAAACTGTTTTTT,CASGFGGREKLFF
.,.,TRBJ2-5,TRBV7-8,TGTGCCAGCAGCCCAACCACGGGGTTTCAGACCCAGTACTTC,CASSPTTGFQTQYF
.,TRBD1,TRBJ2-7,TRBV7-9,TGTGCCAGCAGCTTTGTTGGGGGGGACAGGGGAACACCTTCCTACGAGCAGTACTTC,CASSFVGGDRGTPSYEQYF
few,TRBD1,TRBJ2-7,TRBV11-2,TGTGCCAGCAGCGCCCAACCTAGGGGGCCGTACTTC,CASSAQPRGPYF
.,.,TRBJ1-1,TRBV10-2,TGCGCCAGCAGGCGACAGATGAACACTGAAGCTTTCTTT,CASRRQMNTEAFF
.,TRBD1,TRBJ1-6,TRBV7-2,TGTGCCAGCAGCTTAGCCGGGACAGGGGTTGCTTCACCCCTCCACTTT,CASSLAGTGVASPLHF
.,TRBD2,TRBJ2-1,TRBV4-1,TGCGCCAGCAGCCAAGGTCTGGCGGGAGGGCCAGAGGATGAGCAGTTCTTC,CASSQGLAGGPEDEQFF
once,.,TRBJ2-3,TRBV7-8,TGTGCCAGCAGTTTCTCGGGGGGCACAGATACGCAGTATTTT,CASSFSGGTDTQYF
.,.,TRBJ2-7,TRBV5-1,TGCGCCACCAGATTGGGTGGGGAGATCCCTTACGAGCAGTACTTC,CATRLGGEIPYEQYF
.,TRBD2,TRBJ2-1,TRBV6-6,TGTGCCAGCAGCGGGACTAGGGGATACAATGAGCAGTTCTTC,CASSGTRGYNEQFF
.,TRBD2,TRBJ2-7,TRBV6-1,TGTGCCAGCAGTGGGATCATAGCGGGAGCCTACGAGCAGTACTTC,CASSGIIAGAYEQYF
.,.,TRBJ2-7,TRBV7-2,TGTGCCAGCAGCTTTTCCGGGACACACTACGAGCAGTACTTC,CASSFSGTHYEQYF
.,TRBD2,TRBJ2-7,TRBV6-5,TGTGCCAGCAGCTCCGGGACTAGCTACGAGCAGTACTTC,CASSSGTSYEQYF
.,.,TRBJ1-5,TRBV7-2,TGTGCCAGCAGCTTAGGACGACACGGAAATCAGCCCCAGCATTTT,CASSLGRHGNQPQHF
.,.,TRBJ2-4,TRBV2,TGTGCCAGCAGTGACATCGGCAGGGCGAAAAACATTCAGTACTTC,CASSDIGRAKNIQYF
.,TRBD2,TRBJ2-1,TRBV7-9,TGTGCCAGCGGGTTTAGCGGGACTGGTGAGCAGTTCTTC,CASGFSGTGEQFF
.,.,TRBJ1-4,TRBV7-2,TGTGCCAGCAGCTTAGGCGCGGGAATGGCCTTTGAAAAACTGTTTTTT,CASSLGAGMAFEKLFF
.,.,TRBJ2-7,TRBV25-1,TGTGCCAGCAGTGAGTTTGACGGACTTGACTACGAGCAGTACTTC,CASSEFDGLDYEQYF
.,.,TRBJ1-2,TRBV7-9,TGTTCCAGCAGCTCTCTAGGCTACACCTTC,CSSSSLGYTF
.,TRBD2,TRBJ2-1,TRBV7-3,TGTGCCAGCAGTTTATCCGGGACTAGCGCCTACAATGAGCAGTTCTTC,CASSLSGTSAYNEQFF
few,TRBD2,TRBJ2-1,TRBV7-2,TGTGCCAGCAGCTCCTTGACTAGCCCCAATGAGCAGTTCTTC,CASSSLTSPNEQFF
.,TRBD2,TRBJ2-7,TRBV5-1,TGCGCCAGCAGCTTGTATGGGGAGGGCCTTTACGAGCAGTACTTC,CASSLYGEGLYEQYF
.,TRBD2,TRBJ2-7,TRBV27,TGTGCCAGCAGTTTATCGCATCTAGCGGGAGACTACGAGCAGTACTTC,CASSLSHLAGDYEQYF
.,.,TRBJ2-1,TRBV4-3,TGCGCCAGCAGCCAATCTCTTAATGAGCAGTTCTTC,CASSQSLNEQFF
.,.,TRBJ1-3,TRBV4-3,TGCGCCAGCAGCCAAGAGAACAGTAGTTGGTACACCATATATTTT,CASSQENSSWYTIYF
.,.,TRBJ1-1,TRBV11-1,TGTGCCAGCAGCTTAGAGCAGGGTGGGACTGAAGCTTTCTTT,CASSLEQGGTEAFF
.,.,TRBJ1-1,TRBV5-1,TGCGCCAGCAGCATTACAGGGTATTGGGATGCTGAAGCTTTCTTT,CASSITGYWDAEAFF
.,.,TRBJ1-3,TRBV18,TGTGCCAGCTCACCACGCGAGGGAGACACCATATATTTT,CASSPREGDTIYF